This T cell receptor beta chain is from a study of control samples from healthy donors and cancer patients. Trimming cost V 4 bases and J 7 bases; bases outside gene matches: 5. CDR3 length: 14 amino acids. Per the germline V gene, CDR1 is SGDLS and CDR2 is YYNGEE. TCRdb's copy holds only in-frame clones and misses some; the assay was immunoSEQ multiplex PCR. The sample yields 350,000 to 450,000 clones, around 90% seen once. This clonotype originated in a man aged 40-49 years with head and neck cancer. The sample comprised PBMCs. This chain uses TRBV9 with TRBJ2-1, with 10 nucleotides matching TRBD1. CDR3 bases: TGTGCCAGCAGCCCTCGACAGGGGGCGAATGAGCAGTTCTTC. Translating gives CASSPRQGANEQFF.